Each of the 30 T cell receptor beta chains below was sequenced from the same sample in a study of blood T cells in healthy people across ages. Sample-barcoded 5' priming and a J-beta primer mix drove a second PCR of 7 to 11 cycles. TCRdb independently ran MiXCR on the 5' RACE reads; one entry per CDR3 protein. The profile covers more than 650,000 distinct CDR3 sequences, with 22% appearing a single time and about 20% taken by the ten largest. Material: blood. Every receptor here comes from a man aged 65-85 years in good health.

The genes are TRBV7-9 and TRBJ1-6; 8 positions match TRBD1. Germline V CDR1 and CDR2: SEHNR, FQNEAQ (reference sequence). V lost 5 bases, J lost 10 bases, and 7 bases stayed unmatched. The CDR3 has 14 amino acids. As DNA, the CDR3 is TGTGCCAGCAGCGGCGGACAGGGCACCTCACCCCTCCACTTT. The encoded protein is CASSGGQGTSPLHF.

This clonotype was seen a handful of times. V is TRBV18 and J is TRBJ2-3; no clear D. Germline CDR1 reads KGHSH; CDR2 reads LQKENI. There are 15 residues in the CDR3. The V end lost 0 bases, the J end lost 2 bases, and 9 bases lay between the germline ends. CDR3 in amino acids: CASSPPSRSTDTQYF. The CDR3 nucleotides are TGTGCCAGCTCACCACCAAGTCGGTCCACAGATACGCAGTATTTT.

This clonotype occurred once. The V gene is TRBV5-5, the J gene TRBJ2-6; the match to TRBD1 covers 7 bases. Germline CDR1 and CDR2: SGHKS and YYEKEE (reference sequence). This CDR3 spans 17 amino acids. J was trimmed by 1 base and V by 4 bases; bases with no gene match: 8. As DNA, the CDR3 is TGTGCCAGCAGCCAAAACAGGGGTAGTTCTGGGGCCAACGTCCTGACTTTC. Protein: CASSQNRGSSGANVLTF.

The chain is built from TRBV6-2 or TRBV6-3 and TRBJ2-2, with D unresolved. The CDR3 extends over 18 amino acids. CDR1 is MNHEY, CDR2 SVGEGT, per germline. V gave up 6 bases and J gave up 1 base, with 21 bases separating them. The CDR3 DNA follows: TGTGCCAGCAGCCCGTTAGAACTAAGTTATTGGAACACCGGGGAGCTGTTTTTT. Encoded protein: CASSPLELSYWNTGELFF.

This clonotype was observed at least ten times. The chain is built from TRBV20-1 and TRBJ1-6; D unclear. Germline V gene sequence: CDR1 DFQATT, CDR2 SNEGSKA (reference sequence). The CDR3 contains 11 residues. V lost 3 bases and J 17 bases, leaving 14 bases between the germline ends. DNA for the CDR3: TGCAGTGCTAGGGGAGGGCAGATGTTCCACTTT. As protein: CSARGGQMFHF.

The CDR3 DNA sequence: TGTGCCAGCAGCTTAAGAGGTCAGGTGTCCCAGTACTTC. This encodes CASSLRGQVSQYF. The chain recombines TRBV7-2 with TRBJ2-5, with D unclear. Germline assignment: CDR1 SGHTA and CDR2 FQGNSA. Trimming stripped 2 bases from V and 9 bases from J, with 13 bases between. This CDR3 is built from 13 residues.

The chain combines TRBV6-2 or TRBV6-3 with TRBJ2-1; 12 positions match TRBD2. The V segment lost 6 bases and the J segment 0 bases; nucleotides outside the gene matches: 6. The germline CDR1 and CDR2 sequences are MNHEY and SVGEGT. CDR3 length: 17 amino acids. This CDR3 reads CASRTTSGGLSYNEQFF. Written as DNA, the CDR3 is TGTGCCAGCAGAACTACTAGCGGGGGGCTCTCCTACAATGAGCAGTTCTTC.

This clonotype was seen repeatedly, ten times or more. The chain's CDR3 is CASSLGGAPGDTQYF. The CDR3 bases are TGTGCCAGCAGTTTAGGTGGCGCCCCGGGGGATACGCAGTATTTT. The chain is built from TRBV12-3 or TRBV12-4 and TRBJ2-3, with D perhaps TRBD2 (5 bases). V was trimmed by 1 base and J by 6 bases, leaving 14 bases between them. The CDR3 spans 15 residues.

The CDR3 protein is CSVGQGDNTQYF. CDR3 nucleotides: TGCAGCGTTGGACAGGGGGACAATACGCAGTATTTT. This chain joins TRBV29-1 and TRBJ2-3; 9 positions agree with TRBD1. The V and J ends lost 4 bases and 7 bases, in that order; junction bases with no gene match: 3. Per germline, CDR1 SQVTM and CDR2 ANQGSEA. The CDR3 is 12 amino acids.

This clonotype was counted a few times. The chain is built from TRBV28 and TRBJ2-5; TRBD2 matches 10 bases. The CDR3 length is 13 residues. Germline V gene sequence: CDR1 MDHEN, CDR2 SYDVKM. With V trimmed by 10 bases and J by 5 bases, 7 bases remained unmatched. CDR3 DNA: TGTGCCACTGAGCGGGGGGGCCTGGAGACCCAGTACTTC. This codes for CATERGGLETQYF. The full variable domain, its missing parts supplied by reference TRBV28 and TRBJ2-5, is DVKVTQSSRYLVKRTGEKVFLECVQDMDHENMFWYRQDPGLGLRLIYFSYDVKMKEKGDIPEGYSVSREKKERFSLILESASTNQTSMYLCATERGGLETQYFGPGTRLLVL.

This clonotype was seen more than once but under ten times. The chain couples TRBV7-2 to TRBJ1-6; D is ambiguous. Germline values: CDR1 SGHTA, CDR2 FQGNSA. The length of the CDR3 is 12 residues. V lost 0 bases, J lost 8 bases, and 2 bases lay in between. CDR3 loop: CASSLAYSPLHF. The CDR3 DNA follows: TGTGCCAGCAGCTTAGCCTATTCACCCCTCCACTTT.

This clonotype was seen a handful of times. The chain uses TRBV6-6 and TRBJ1-4; D gene uncertain. Germline CDR1 reads MNHNY; CDR2 reads SVGAGI (reference sequence). V was trimmed by 6 bases and J by 0 bases, leaving 8 bases between them. CDR3 size: 14 residues. In nucleotides, the CDR3 is TGTGCCAGCAGACGGGAAGCAACTAATGAAAAACTGTTTTTT. Its protein product is CASRREATNEKLFF.

The chain has TRBV5-1 and TRBJ2-5, with unresolved D. This CDR3 comprises 16 residues. Germline lookup yields CDR1 SGHRS and CDR2 YFSETQ. V gave up 3 bases and J gave up 5 bases, with 20 bases separating them. Here the CDR3 reads CASSSAGRALGETQYF. CDR3 coding DNA: TGCGCCAGCAGCTCCGCCGGTCGGGCTTTGGGGGAGACCCAGTACTTC. Using reference TRBV5-1 and TRBJ2-5 for the parts outside the CDR3, the full variable domain is KAGVTQTPRYLIKTRGQQVTLSCSPISGHRSVSWYQQTPGQGLQFLFEYFSETQRNKGNFPGRFSGRQFSNSRSEMNVSTLELGDSALYLCASSSAGRALGETQYFGPGTRLLVL.

This rearrangement joins TRBV6-5 to TRBJ1-2; D is unresolved. This CDR3 comprises 14 residues. CDR1 MNHEY and CDR2 SVGAGI come from the germline V gene. V was trimmed by 0 bases and J by 8 bases, leaving 13 bases between them. Here the CDR3 DNA reads TGTGCCAGCAGTTACTCATCGGCCTCGTGGGGCTACACCTTC. This codes for CASSYSSASWGYTF.

The chain employs TRBV5-1 and TRBJ2-3, with D possibly being TRBD1 or TRBD2 (5 bases each). Trimming pared 0 bases from V and 4 bases from J, leaving 12 bases between. From germline, CDR1 is SGHRS and CDR2 YFSETQ. The length of the CDR3 is 15 residues. This CDR3 is CASSLEGRVSDTQYF. CDR3 coding DNA: TGCGCCAGCAGCTTGGAGGGACGTGTGTCAGATACGCAGTATTTT.

The chain recombines TRBV7-2 with TRBJ2-1, with D unclear. The V gene's germline CDR1 is SGHTA and CDR2 FQGNSA. V was cut by 0 bases and J by 6 bases, with 6 bases left in between. CDR3 size: 13 residues. CDR3 loop: CASSLARINEQFF. The CDR3 DNA is TGTGCCAGCAGCTTAGCTAGGATCAATGAGCAGTTCTTC.

A few counts support this clonotype. The rearrangement joins TRBV20-1 to TRBJ2-1; maybe TRBD2 (6 bases). The CDR3 extends over 13 amino acids. V lost 1 base to trimming and J lost 12 bases, with 16 bases between them. Germline V lookup: CDR1 DFQATT, CDR2 SNEGSKA (reference sequence). CDR3 amino acids: CSARVYGSLMQFF. For the CDR3, the DNA is TGCAGTGCTAGAGTTTACGGGAGTTTAATGCAGTTCTTC.

This clonotype was counted at least ten times. The chain carries TRBV5-1 and TRBJ1-1; D is ambiguous. CDR1 SGHRS and CDR2 YFSETQ come from the germline V gene. The V and J ends lost 0 bases and 4 bases respectively, with 16 bases between them. CDR3 length: 16 residues. The CDR3: CASSLDPAEISTEAFF. For the CDR3, the DNA is TGCGCCAGCAGCTTGGACCCGGCGGAAATTTCCACTGAAGCTTTCTTT.

The chain recombines TRBV6-1 with TRBJ2-1; unclear D gene. The CDR3 spans 17 residues. Germline V lookup: CDR1 MNHNS, CDR2 SASEGT. The ends were cut back, 6 bases at V and 2 bases at J, with 20 bases in the middle. CDR3 sequence: CASRQTASRSPYNEQFF. The DNA of the CDR3 is TGTGCCAGCAGACAGACGGCGTCCAGGAGCCCCTACAATGAGCAGTTCTTC.

The chain recombines TRBV7-9 with TRBJ1-1, with D possibly being TRBD1 (5 bases). The V end lost 3 bases, the J end lost 2 bases, and 10 bases lay between the germline ends. The CDR3 contains 14 residues. Germline V CDR1 and CDR2: SEHNR, FQNEAQ (reference sequence). CDR3 residues: CASSFLTGNTEAFF. As DNA, the CDR3 is TGTGCCAGCAGCTTCCTCACAGGTAACACTGAAGCTTTCTTT. The full variable domain, in which reference TRBV7-9 and TRBJ1-1 provide the parts outside the CDR3, is DTGVSQNPRHKITKRGQNVTFRCDPISEHNRLYWYRQTLGQGPEFLTYFQNEAQLEKSRLLSDRFSAERPKGSFSTLEIQRTEQGDSAMYLCASSFLTGNTEAFFGQGTRLTVV.

The chain joins TRBV12-3 or TRBV12-4 to TRBJ1-5, with a possible D match to TRBD1 (5 bases). The CDR3 runs 13 residues. V was shortened by 3 bases and J by 6 bases, with 9 bases between the two germline ends. CDR3 nucleotide sequence: TGTGCCAGCAGTTTGAATCAGGGTCAGCCCCAGCATTTT. This sequence encodes CASSLNQGQPQHF.

This clonotype was seen a handful of times. The J gene is TRBJ2-7, the V gene TRBV12-3 or TRBV12-4, with 7 bases aligning to TRBD2. The junction had 8 bases not matched to a gene; V was cut back by 3 bases and J by 3 bases. The length of the CDR3 is 15 residues. CDR3 protein: CASSFSRERDYEQYV. In DNA, the CDR3 is TGTGCCAGCAGTTTTTCGCGGGAGCGGGACTACGAGCAGTACGTC.

This clonotype was observed a few times. The CDR3 coding sequence is TGTGCCAGCACCGAGACAGGGAGAGGTCGCACCATATATTTT. Its translation: CASTETGRGRTIYF. The chain has TRBV6-2 or TRBV6-3 and TRBJ1-3; 7 bases are shared with TRBD1. CDR1 and CDR2 from the germline V gene are MNHEY and SVGEGT. The ends lost 7 bases at V and 9 bases at J; junction bases unmatched: 12. The CDR3 totals 14 residues.

This clonotype showed up just a few times. CDR3 amino acids: CASSPLAGASYQETQYF. CDR3 bases: TGTGCCAGCTCACCGCTAGCGGGGGCCTCGTACCAAGAGACCCAGTACTTC. The chain carries TRBV18 and TRBJ2-5, with 10 bases that match TRBD2. The length of the CDR3 is 17 residues. V lost 3 bases, J lost 0 bases, and 7 bases stayed unmatched. CDR1 is KGHSH and CDR2 is LQKENI in the germline V gene.

This clonotype was picked up a small number of times. The chain has TRBV15 and TRBJ2-2; D perhaps matches TRBD2 (5 bases). The length of the CDR3 is 15 residues. V was clipped by 0 bases and J by 6 bases, with 11 bases between them. The germline V gene has CDR1 LNHNV and CDR2 YYDKDF (reference sequence). CDR3 loop: CATSRDLAAAGELFF. In DNA form, the CDR3 reads TGTGCCACCAGCAGAGATCTAGCCGCAGCCGGGGAGCTGTTTTTT.

This clonotype was counted at least ten times. The chain is built from TRBV27 and TRBJ1-2; no firm D call. The germline V and J ends were trimmed by 5 bases and 4 bases, with 14 bases remaining between them. This CDR3 region has 14 residues. Germline lookup yields CDR1 MNHEY and CDR2 SMNVEV (reference sequence). Here the CDR3 DNA reads TGTGCCAGCAGTCCAAGGGAGCCCAGCTATGGCTACACCTTC. This sequence encodes CASSPREPSYGYTF.

The sample holds a few counts of this clonotype. Here the CDR3 omits its conserved ending phenylalanine or tryptophan, so a read error is the likely source. The chain joins TRBV11-2 to TRBJ2-1; D may correspond to TRBD1 or TRBD2 (5 bases each). The J call is in doubt because the DNA end fits TRBJ2-7 better. There are 15 residues in the CDR3. Germline CDR1 and CDR2: SGHAT and FQNNGV. The CDR3 protein is CASSLRFGTPYGQYV. CDR3 coding DNA: TGTGCCAGCAGCTTAAGGTTCGGGACCCCCTACGGGCAGTACGTC.

The V and J genes are TRBV24-1 and TRBJ2-3; D is unclear. V was pared by 4 bases and J by 4 bases, with 14 bases between. This CDR3 spans 15 amino acids. Germline CDR1 and CDR2: KGHDR and SFDVKD. Written as DNA, the CDR3 is TGTGCCACCAGTGACCCGAGGCCTGAAGCAGATACGCAGTATTTT. Amino acids: CATSDPRPEADTQYF.

For this clonotype: One junction end disagrees with the germline gene, perhaps due to a read error. The gene calls are TRBV7-2 and TRBJ1-2; possible D gene TRBD1, 5 bases. Germline-derived CDR1 and CDR2 are SGHTA and FQGNSA. The CDR3 extends over 13 amino acids. CDR3 loop: CASSSEAFWGYAF. The CDR3 nucleotides are TGTGCCAGCAGTTCCGAGGCCTTTTGGGGCTACGCCTTC.

DNA for the CDR3: TGCGCCAGCACAGAAGGAGGTCTGGGTTTCGGGGAGACCCAGTACTTC. This gives the protein CASTEGGLGFGETQYF. The V call is TRBV5-1, the J call TRBJ2-5, with D possibly TRBD2 on 5 matching bases. Per germline, CDR1 SGHRS and CDR2 YFSETQ. With 6 bases removed from V and 5 bases from J, the gap between germline ends came to 23 bases. The length of the CDR3 is 16 residues.